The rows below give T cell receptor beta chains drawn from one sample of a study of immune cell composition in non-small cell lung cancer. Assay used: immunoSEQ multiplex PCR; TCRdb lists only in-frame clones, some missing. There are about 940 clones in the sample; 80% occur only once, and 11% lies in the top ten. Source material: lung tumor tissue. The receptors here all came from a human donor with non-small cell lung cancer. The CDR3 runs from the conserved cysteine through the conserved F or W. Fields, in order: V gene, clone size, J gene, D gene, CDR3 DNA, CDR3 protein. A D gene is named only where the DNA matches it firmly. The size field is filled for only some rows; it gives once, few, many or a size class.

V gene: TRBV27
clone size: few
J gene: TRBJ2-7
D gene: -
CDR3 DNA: TGTGCCAGCAGTTTCGCCAGGGGTTACGAGCAGTACTTC
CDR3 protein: CASSFARGYEQYF

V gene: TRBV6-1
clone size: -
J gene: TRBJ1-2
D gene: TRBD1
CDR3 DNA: TGTGCCAGCAGTGAAGCGCAGGGGGACTATGGCTACACCTTC
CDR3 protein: CASSEAQGDYGYTF

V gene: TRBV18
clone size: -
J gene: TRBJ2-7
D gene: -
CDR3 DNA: TGTGCCAGCTCATCATTAGCAGCCCGGGGCGGGTCCTCCTACGAGCAGTACTTC
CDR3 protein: CASSSLAARGGSSYEQYF

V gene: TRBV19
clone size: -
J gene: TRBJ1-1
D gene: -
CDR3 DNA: TGTGCCAGTTCGGGCGATTCAATCACTGAAGCTTTCTTT
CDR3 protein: CASSGDSITEAFF

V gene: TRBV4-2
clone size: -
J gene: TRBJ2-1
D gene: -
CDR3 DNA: TGTGCCAGCAGCCAAGACCAGGGTCCTGGTGAGCAGTTCTTC
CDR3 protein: CASSQDQGPGEQFF

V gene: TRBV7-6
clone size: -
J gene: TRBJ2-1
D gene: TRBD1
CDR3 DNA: TGTGCCAGCAGCTTAAGACAGGGCAATGAGCAGTTCTTC
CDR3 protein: CASSLRQGNEQFF

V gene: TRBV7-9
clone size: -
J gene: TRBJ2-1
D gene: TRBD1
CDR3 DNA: TGTGCCAGCACACAGGGGTTTTCCTACAATGAGCAGTTCTTC
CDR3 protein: CASTQGFSYNEQFF

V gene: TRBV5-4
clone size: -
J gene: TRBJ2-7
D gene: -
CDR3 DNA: TGTGCCAGCAGCTCTCCAGGGCCCGGCGCCGAGCAGTACTTC
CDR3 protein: CASSSPGPGAEQYF

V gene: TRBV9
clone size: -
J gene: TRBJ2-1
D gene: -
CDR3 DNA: TGTGCCAGCAGTCTTAGCGCGGCGGGTGAGCAGTTCTTC
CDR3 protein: CASSLSAAGEQFF

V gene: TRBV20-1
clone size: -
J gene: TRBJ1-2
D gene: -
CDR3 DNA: TGCAGTGCTAGGTGGGGTGACGGCTACACCTTC
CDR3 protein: CSARWGDGYTF

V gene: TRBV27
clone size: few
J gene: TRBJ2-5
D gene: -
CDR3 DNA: TGTGCCAGCAGCCCGGGACGTTTGGTTCCCCAAGAGACCCAGTACTTC
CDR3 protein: CASSPGRLVPQETQYF

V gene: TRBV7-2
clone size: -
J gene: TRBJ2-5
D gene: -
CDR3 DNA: TGTGCCAGCAGCTTAGGGTGGCCCGGGCAGGGGCAAGAGACCCAGTACTTC
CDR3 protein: CASSLGWPGQGQETQYF

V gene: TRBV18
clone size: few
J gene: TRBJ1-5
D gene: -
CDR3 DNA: TGTGCCAGCTCACCGCCAGGGACAAGCAATCAGCCCCAGCATTTT
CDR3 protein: CASSPPGTSNQPQHF

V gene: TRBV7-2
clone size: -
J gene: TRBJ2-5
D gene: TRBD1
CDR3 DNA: TGTGCCAGCAGCCGGACAGGGGACGAGACCCAGTACTTC
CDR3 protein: CASSRTGDETQYF

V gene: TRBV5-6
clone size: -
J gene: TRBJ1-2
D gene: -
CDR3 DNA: TGTGCCAGCAGTTCGGGGCTTTGGGACTATGGCTACACCTTC
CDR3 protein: CASSSGLWDYGYTF

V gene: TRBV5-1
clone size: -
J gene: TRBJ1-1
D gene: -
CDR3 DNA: TGCGCCAGCAGTCCGCAGGCATCCGGGACTAACACTGAAGCTTTCTTT
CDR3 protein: CASSPQASGTNTEAFF

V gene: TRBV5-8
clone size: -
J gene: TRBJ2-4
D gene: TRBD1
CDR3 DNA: TGTGCCAGCAGCTTGGTGGGACAGGGAAGCGTTCAGTACTTC
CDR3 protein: CASSLVGQGSVQYF

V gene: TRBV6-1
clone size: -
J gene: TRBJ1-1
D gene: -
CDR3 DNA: TGTGCCAGCAGTGAATTCCGGGGCCCGACCGGCACTGAAGCTTTCTTT
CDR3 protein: CASSEFRGPTGTEAFF

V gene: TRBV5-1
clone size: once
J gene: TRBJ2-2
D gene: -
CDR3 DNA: TGCGCCAGCAGCCCCCACAGGGACCCCAGCACCGGGGAGCTGTTTTTT
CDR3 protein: CASSPHRDPSTGELFF

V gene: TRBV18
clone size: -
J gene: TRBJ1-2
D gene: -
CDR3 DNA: TGTGCCAGCTCACCACGGGGGAGTGATGGCTACACCTTC
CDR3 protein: CASSPRGSDGYTF

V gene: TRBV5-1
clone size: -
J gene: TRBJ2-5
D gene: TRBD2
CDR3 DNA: TGCGCCAGCAGCTTGGGCGGGACTAGCTTTCAAGAGACCCAGTACTTC
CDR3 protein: CASSLGGTSFQETQYF

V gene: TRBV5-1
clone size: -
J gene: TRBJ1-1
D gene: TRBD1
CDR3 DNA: TGCGCCAGCAGCTTGGGGGACAGTTTGAACACTGAAGCTTTCTTT
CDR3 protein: CASSLGDSLNTEAFF

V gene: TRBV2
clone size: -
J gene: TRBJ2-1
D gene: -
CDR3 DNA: TGTGCCAGCAGCAAGACAGACCCCTCCTACAATGAGCAGTTCTTC
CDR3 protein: CASSKTDPSYNEQFF

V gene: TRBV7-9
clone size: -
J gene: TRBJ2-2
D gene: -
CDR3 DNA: TGTGCCAGCAGCTTAGAGGACAGTTTGAACACCGGGGAGCTGTTTTTT
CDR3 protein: CASSLEDSLNTGELFF

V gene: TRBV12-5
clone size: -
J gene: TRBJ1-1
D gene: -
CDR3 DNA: TGTGCTAGTGGACTCTCCGGGGCTGGGGCTTTCTTT
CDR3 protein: CASGLSGAGAFF

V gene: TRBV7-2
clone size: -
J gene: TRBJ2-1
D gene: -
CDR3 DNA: TGTGCCAGCAGCTTAGGACCCTCCTCCTACAATGAGCAGTTCTTC
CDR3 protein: CASSLGPSSYNEQFF

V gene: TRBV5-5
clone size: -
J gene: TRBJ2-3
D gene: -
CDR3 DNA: TGTGCCAGCAGGTGTGGGGGGGGGCCCTGGCAGTATTTT
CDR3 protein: CASRCGGGPWQYF

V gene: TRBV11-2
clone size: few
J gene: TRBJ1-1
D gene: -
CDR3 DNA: TGTGCCAGCAGCTTAATAAACACTGAAGCTTTCTTT
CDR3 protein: CASSLINTEAFF

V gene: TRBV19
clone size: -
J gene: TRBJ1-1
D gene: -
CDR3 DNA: TGTGCCAGTAGTACGGGGGTAAACACTGAAGCTTTCTTT
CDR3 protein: CASSTGVNTEAFF

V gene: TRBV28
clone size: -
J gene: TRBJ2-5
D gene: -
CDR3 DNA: TGTGCCAGCAGCCCACTGACAGCGCTCCAAGAGACCCAGTACTTC
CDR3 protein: CASSPLTALQETQYF

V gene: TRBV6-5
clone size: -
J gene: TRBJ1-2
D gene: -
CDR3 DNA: TGTGCCAGCAGTTACTCTGCAGCGTATGGCTACACCTTC
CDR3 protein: CASSYSAAYGYTF

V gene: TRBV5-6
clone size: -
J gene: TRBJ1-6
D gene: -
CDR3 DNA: TGTGCCAGCAGCGGAACGACAGTGAGCTCCTATAATTCACCCCTCCACTTT
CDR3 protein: CASSGTTVSSYNSPLHF

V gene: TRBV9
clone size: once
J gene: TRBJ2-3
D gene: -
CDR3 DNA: TGTGCCAGCAGCGTAGAACGGGATACGCAGTATTTT
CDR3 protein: CASSVERDTQYF

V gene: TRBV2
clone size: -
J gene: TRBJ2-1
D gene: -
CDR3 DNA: TGTGCCAGCAGCGGGGGCCCCTACAATGAGCAGTTCTTC
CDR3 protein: CASSGGPYNEQFF

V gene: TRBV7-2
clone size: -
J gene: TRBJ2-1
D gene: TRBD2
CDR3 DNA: TGTGCCAGCAGCTTTAGGAGTAGCGGGGGGGCTTCCTACAATGAGCAGTTCTTC
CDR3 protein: CASSFRSSGGASYNEQFF

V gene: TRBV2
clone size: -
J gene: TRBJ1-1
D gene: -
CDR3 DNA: TGTGCCAGCAGTGGGGACATGGGCACTGAAGCTTTCTTT
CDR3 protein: CASSGDMGTEAFF

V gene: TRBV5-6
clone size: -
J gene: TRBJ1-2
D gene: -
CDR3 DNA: TGTGCCAGCAGCTTGGGGGGACGAGACTATGGCTACACCTTC
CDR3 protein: CASSLGGRDYGYTF

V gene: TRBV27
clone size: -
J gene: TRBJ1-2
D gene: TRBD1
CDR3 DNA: TGTGCCAGCAGTTTATCTCCCCGACAGGGCAGGTATGGCTACACCTTC
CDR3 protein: CASSLSPRQGRYGYTF

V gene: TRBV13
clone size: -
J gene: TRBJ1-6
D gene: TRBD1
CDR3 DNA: TGTGCCAGCAGCTTAGCGGGACAGGGTACGGGCTCACCCCTCCACTTT
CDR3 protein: CASSLAGQGTGSPLHF

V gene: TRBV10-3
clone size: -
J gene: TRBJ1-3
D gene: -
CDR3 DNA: TGTGCCATCAGTGAGTCTTCAGGGGAAGCCATATATTTT
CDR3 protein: CAISESSGEAIYF